These 15 T cell receptor beta chains were sequenced from one sample in a study of cytomegalovirus exposure and HLA in healthy donors (dated by TCRdb to the late 2010s). The library was prepared using the immunoSEQ multiplex PCR assay. A mixture of 60 forward primers for TCR Vbeta segments and 13 reverse primers for TCR Jbeta segments was used in the multiplex PCR. Here the immuneACCESS table is served through TCRdb, limited to in-frame sequences with V and J called. Missing clones are a known gap in these copies; in checked studies unresolved V genes cover under half, and the rest lacks a known reason. The sample table contains under 200,000 clones; only one count was recorded for around four fifths of them. The top ten clonotypes cover roughly 3% of the sample. The sample comprised PBMCs. These receptors originate from a female donor in good health and CMV-seronegative.

V usage is TRBV19 and J usage is TRBJ1-6; 7 bases match TRBD1. Germline CDR1 reads LNHDA; CDR2 reads SQIVND (reference sequence). The length of the CDR3 is 15 residues. The ends lost 0 bases at V and 4 bases at J; junction bases unmatched: 0. CDR3 bases: TGTGCCAGTAGTATAGACAGGGGGTATAATTCACCCCTCCACTTT. The encoded protein is CASSIDRGYNSPLHF. Filled out from reference TRBV19 and TRBJ1-6, the complete variable domain reads DGGITQSPKYLFRKEGQNVTLSCEQNLNHDAMYWYRQDPGQGLRLIYYSQIVNDFQKGDIAEGYSVSREKKESFPLTVTSAQKNPTAFYLCASSIDRGYNSPLHFGNGTRLTVT.

The chain carries TRBV10-3 and TRBJ1-2; D not resolved. The CDR3 runs 14 residues. V lost 2 bases to trimming and J lost 12 bases, with 19 bases between them. Germline lookup yields CDR1 ENHRY and CDR2 SYGVKD. DNA of the CDR3: TGTGCCATCAGTGAGACGACACCTGACACGCCCGACACCTTC. It translates to CAISETTPDTPDTF.

This clone was seen at least ten times. The chain uses TRBV6-4 and TRBJ2-3, with TRBD1 as a possible D gene (6 bases). The V and J ends lost 6 bases and 2 bases respectively, with 12 bases between them. The CDR3 consists of 14 residues. Germline V gene sequence: CDR1 MRHNA, CDR2 SNTAGT. CDR3 amino acids: CASSPGQTTDTQYF. The DNA for the CDR3 is TGTGCCAGCAGCCCGGGACAAACCACAGATACGCAGTATTTT.

This clone was observed a handful of times. CDR3 coding DNA: TGTGCCAGCAGCTCTAGCGGGACGAAGTCCTACAATGAGCAGTTCTTC. Residues: CASSSSGTKSYNEQFF. This chain uses TRBV28 with TRBJ2-1, with 9 nucleotides matching TRBD2. The CDR3 covers 16 residues. The V segment lost 6 bases and the J segment 1 base; nucleotides outside the gene matches: 7. The V gene's germline CDR1 is MDHEN and CDR2 SYDVKM.

The genes are TRBV11-3 and TRBJ2-7; TRBD1 matches 10 bases. Germline V CDR1 and CDR2: SGHNT, YENEEA. The V segment lost 3 bases and the J segment 2 bases; nucleotides outside the gene matches: 1. This CDR3 is 14 amino acids long. CDR3 nucleotide sequence: TGTGCCAGCAGCTTCGGGACAGGGGCCTACGAGCAGTACTTC. Translated: CASSFGTGAYEQYF.

The V call is TRBV9, the J call TRBJ2-2, with 9 nucleotides matching TRBD1. Germline CDR1 SGDLS, CDR2 YYNGEE. The CDR3 consists of 17 residues. The V segment lost 4 bases and the J segment 7 bases; nucleotides outside the gene matches: 14. The CDR3 sequence: CASSLTPGQGKFGELFF. As DNA, the CDR3 is TGTGCCAGCAGCCTTACTCCGGGACAGGGAAAGTTCGGGGAGCTGTTTTTT.

This chain connects TRBV27 to TRBJ2-3, with D perhaps matching TRBD1 (5 bases). Trimming removed 0 bases from V and 4 bases from J, with 11 bases in between. CDR1 is MNHEY and CDR2 is SMNVEV in the germline V gene (reference sequence). The CDR3 extends over 15 amino acids. CDR3 nucleotides: TGTGCCAGCAGTTTATCCTGGGCAGGGCCAGATACGCAGTATTTT. Protein product: CASSLSWAGPDTQYF.

The genes are TRBV7-9 and TRBJ1-2; the D is unclear. Trimming pared 1 base from V and 6 bases from J, leaving 9 bases between. The CDR3 is 13 amino acids. Per germline, CDR1 SEHNR and CDR2 FQNEAQ (reference sequence). CDR3 loop: CASSLGETNGYTF. The CDR3 DNA sequence: TGTGCCAGCAGCTTAGGAGAAACCAATGGCTACACCTTC.

The chain recombines TRBV6-1 with TRBJ1-2; no clear D gene. CDR3 length: 16 residues. Trimming cost V 0 bases and J 0 bases, with 11 bases left between them. Germline CDR1 is MNHNS and CDR2 is SASEGT. In DNA, the CDR3 is TGTGCCAGCAGTGAAGCGCTTCGGGGAGCTAACTATGGCTACACCTTC. This sequence encodes CASSEALRGANYGYTF.

V and J are TRBV5-4 and TRBJ2-7; 10 nucleotides agree with TRBD2. Per germline, CDR1 SGHNT and CDR2 YYREEE (reference sequence). This CDR3 has 14 residues. V gave up 3 bases and J gave up 1 base; unmatched junction bases: 1. Here the CDR3 DNA reads TGTGCCAGCAGCTGGACTAGCGGATCCTACGAGCAGTACTTC. Its translation is CASSWTSGSYEQYF.

This sequence joins TRBV6-6 and TRBJ1-5, with a tentative D call TRBD1 (6 bases). CDR1 and CDR2 from the germline V gene are MNHNY and SVGAGI (reference sequence). The germline V and J ends were trimmed by 7 bases and 1 base, with 14 bases remaining between them. There are 15 residues in the CDR3. DNA for the CDR3: TGTGCCAGCATCCCCGGACAGATGAGCAATCAGCCCCAGCATTTT. Translated: CASIPGQMSNQPQHF.

V usage is TRBV6-6 and J usage is TRBJ1-2; TRBD1 might be the D (6 bases). V was pared by 0 bases and J by 4 bases, with 6 bases between. The CDR3 is made up of 13 amino acids. Germline V gives CDR1 MNHNY, CDR2 SVGAGI (reference sequence). DNA of the CDR3: TGTGCCAGCAGTTACTCGGACAGCTATGGCTACACCTTC. This translates into CASSYSDSYGYTF.

This clone was counted only a few times. CDR3 loop: CASDDDRYYGYTF. CDR3 in DNA: TGTGCCAGCGACGACGACAGATACTATGGCTACACCTTC. The rearrangement uses TRBV19 and TRBJ1-2; D possibly corresponds to TRBD1 (5 bases). CDR1 and CDR2 (germline): LNHDA, SQIVND (reference sequence). V was trimmed by 9 bases and J by 3 bases, leaving 14 bases between them. The CDR3 length is 13 residues.

The chain joins TRBV9 to TRBJ1-1, with a weak D call TRBD1 (6 bases). The CDR3 is 15 amino acids. V gave up 5 bases and J gave up 1 base, with 15 bases separating them. The germline gives CDR1 SGDLS, CDR2 YYNGEE. The CDR3 is CASRRWDNENTEAFF. As DNA, the CDR3 is TGTGCCAGCAGGCGGTGGGACAACGAGAACACTGAAGCTTTCTTT. Full variable domain (missing parts from reference TRBV9 and TRBJ1-1): DSGVTQTPKHLITATGQRVTLRCSPRSGDLSVYWYQQSLDQGLQFLIQYYNGEERAKGNILERFSAQQFPDLHSELNLSSLELGDSALYFCASRRWDNENTEAFFGQGTRLTVV.

The chain joins TRBV7-9 to TRBJ1-2; TRBD1 agrees at 7 bases. CDR3 length equals 14 residues. Unmatched junction bases numbered 6, after V lost 5 bases and J lost 3 bases. The V gene's germline CDR1 is SEHNR and CDR2 FQNEAQ (reference sequence). CDR3 sequence reads: CASSDKTGYYGYTF. CDR3 DNA sequence: TGTGCCAGCAGCGACAAGACAGGGTACTATGGCTACACCTTC.